One sample yielded the 24 T cell receptor beta chains listed below, sequenced in a study of healthy donors' naive CD4 and CD8 T cells. Each TCR library used 500 ng of total RNA and a linear amplification protocol. Each CDR3 protein is one row after TCRdb ran MiXCR on the reads. In the table there are roughly 200,000 distinct CDR3 sequences, around 74% of which are singletons. The material sequenced was naive CD4+ and CD8+ T cells sorted from blood, pooled from several donors. The receptors were gathered from a pool of human donors in good health; the sample pools cells from several healthy donors.

The chain is built from TRBV27 and TRBJ2-7, with D tentatively TRBD1 (5 bases). Germline CDR1 is MNHEY and CDR2 is SMNVEV (reference sequence). The germline V and J ends were trimmed by 5 bases and 2 bases, with 10 bases remaining between them. The CDR3 loop spans 13 amino acids. The CDR3: CASSLDITYEQYF. The CDR3 DNA follows: TGTGCCAGCAGTCTGGACATAACCTACGAGCAGTACTTC.

The chain joins TRBV27 to TRBJ1-5; 8 nucleotides agree with TRBD1. Germline CDR1 is MNHEY and CDR2 is SMNVEV (reference sequence). CDR3 size: 16 residues. Trimming took 6 bases from V and 3 from J; bases not matched to a gene: 10. The CDR3 bases are TGTGCCAGCAGAACCAGGGGGCGCCCCTCCAATCAGCCCCAGCATTTT. The encoded protein is CASRTRGRPSNQPQHF.

In its sample, this clonotype was seen a few times. This chain joins TRBV6-1 and TRBJ2-7, with no clear D. The V gene lost 3 bases and the J gene lost 2 bases, with 8 bases spanning the gap. This CDR3 comprises 13 residues. Germline CDR1 reads MNHNS; CDR2 reads SASEGT. As DNA, the CDR3 is TGTGCCAGCAGTGACCACGGTACCTACGAGCAGTACTTC. Its protein product is CASSDHGTYEQYF.

The chain combines TRBV11-1 with TRBJ2-3; unclear D gene. V shed 1 base and J shed 4 bases, with 9 bases lying between them. CDR1 SGHAT and CDR2 FQDESV come from the germline V gene (reference sequence). The CDR3 is 14 amino acids. CDR3 nucleotide sequence: TGTGCCAGCAGCTTAGGGGCAGGAGCAGATACGCAGTATTTT. Translated, it gives CASSLGAGADTQYF.

This clonotype was observed a few times. The genes are TRBV19 and TRBJ1-1; D might be TRBD1 (5 bases). Germline assignment: CDR1 LNHDA and CDR2 SQIVND (reference sequence). V was cut by 3 bases and J by 4 bases, with 9 bases left in between. This CDR3 has 13 amino acids. CDR3 bases: TGTGCCAGTAGTATCGCAGGGTCCACTGAAGCTTTCTTT. Protein product: CASSIAGSTEAFF.

This chain connects TRBV29-1 to TRBJ2-2, with D possibly called TRBD1 or TRBD2 (5 bases each). The CDR3 consists of 12 residues. V dropped 5 bases and J dropped 6 bases, with 10 bases sitting between them. The germline V gene encodes CDR1 SQVTM and CDR2 ANQGSEA. The CDR3 loop is CSVQGTAGELFF. DNA for the CDR3: TGCAGCGTTCAAGGGACCGCCGGGGAGCTGTTTTTT.

The sample holds a few counts of this clonotype. The chain joins TRBV10-3 to TRBJ1-1, with 12 nucleotides matching TRBD1. V lost 2 bases and J lost 0; bases outside the gene matches: 4. Germline-derived CDR1 and CDR2 are ENHRY and SYGVKD. This CDR3 has 17 residues. In nucleotides, the CDR3 is TGTGCCATCAGTGAGGCCGGGACAGGGGGCATGAACACTGAAGCTTTCTTT. Amino acid sequence: CAISEAGTGGMNTEAFF.

V gene TRBV29-1 combines with J gene TRBJ2-7, with 7 bases identical to TRBD1. V shed 5 bases and J 0 bases; nucleotides not matched to a gene: 4. There are 13 residues in the CDR3. The germline CDR1 and CDR2 sequences are SQVTM and ANQGSEA. Here the CDR3 reads CSVHWDSSYEQYF. Written as DNA, the CDR3 is TGCAGCGTTCACTGGGACAGCTCCTACGAGCAGTACTTC.

This chain links TRBV6-2 or TRBV6-3 with TRBJ2-7, with D hard to call. Per the germline V gene, CDR1 is MNHEY and CDR2 is SVGEGT. Between the trimmed V and J ends, which lost 4 bases and 7 bases, there was a span of 17 bases. This CDR3 comprises 14 residues. The CDR3 loop is CASSSPTSLEEQYF. As DNA, the CDR3 is TGTGCCAGCAGTTCCCCGACATCTTTAGAAGAGCAGTACTTC.

The chain has TRBV27 and TRBJ2-3; D is uncertain. The CDR3 length is 16 residues. Germline V gene data show CDR1 as MNHEY and CDR2 as SMNVEV (reference sequence). The ends were cut back, 6 bases at V and 1 base at J, with 17 bases in the middle. The CDR3 loop is CASRPLEKFRTDTQYF. CDR3 in DNA: TGTGCCAGCAGACCCCTAGAGAAATTTCGCACAGATACGCAGTATTTT.

V usage is TRBV29-1 and J usage is TRBJ2-2, with TRBD2 matching over 7 bases. The trim removed 7 bases at V and 7 bases at J, leaving 12 bases unmatched. CDR1 is SQVTM, CDR2 ANQGSEA, per germline. The CDR3 runs 14 residues. The DNA for the CDR3 is TGCAGCGGTGCCGGCGGGAGATTAGGCGGGGAGCTGTTTTTT. Translating gives CSGAGGRLGGELFF.

This clonotype was observed a handful of times. V and J are TRBV19 and TRBJ1-1; 8 nucleotides match TRBD1. The junction had 5 bases not matched to a gene; V was cut back by 3 bases and J by 5 bases. CDR3 length equals 14 residues. The V gene's germline CDR1 is LNHDA and CDR2 SQIVND (reference sequence). The CDR3 sequence is CASSMGTGGTEAFF. CDR3 coding DNA: TGTGCCAGTAGTATGGGGACAGGTGGGACTGAAGCTTTCTTT. Variable domain in full (rest from reference TRBV19 and TRBJ1-1): DGGITQSPKYLFRKEGQNVTLSCEQNLNHDAMYWYRQDPGQGLRLIYYSQIVNDFQKGDIAEGYSVSREKKESFPLTVTSAQKNPTAFYLCASSMGTGGTEAFFGQGTRLTVV.

The gene calls are TRBV5-6 and TRBJ2-5, with 11 bases aligning to TRBD2. V was pared by 0 bases and J by 1 base, with 5 bases of the junction left unmatched. The CDR3 sequence is 17 residues long. Germline V gene lookup returns CDR1 SGHDT and CDR2 YYEEEE. The CDR3, as DNA: TGTGCCAGCAGCTTGGTGGTAGCGGGAGGGCTCCAAGAGACCCAGTACTTC. Translated, it gives CASSLVVAGGLQETQYF.

This rearrangement joins TRBV29-1 to TRBJ2-1, with D uncertain. The CDR3 sequence is 12 residues long. Germline CDR1 SQVTM, CDR2 ANQGSEA. The V end lost 1 base, the J end lost 5 bases, and 6 bases lay between the germline ends. The CDR3 coding sequence is TGCAGCGTTGAAGGTAACCACAATGAGCAGTTCTTC. Its translation is CSVEGNHNEQFF.

The chain joins TRBV29-1 to TRBJ2-3; D might be TRBD2 (5 bases). Germline lookup yields CDR1 SQVTM and CDR2 ANQGSEA. V dropped 4 bases and J dropped 3 bases, with 11 bases sitting between them. CDR3 size: 13 residues. Here the CDR3 reads CSVVPRVTDTQYF. The CDR3, as DNA: TGCAGCGTTGTTCCGCGGGTAACAGATACGCAGTATTTT.

The J gene is TRBJ1-2, the V gene TRBV6-5; no definite D call. Germline V gives CDR1 MNHEY, CDR2 SVGAGI. This CDR3 has 13 residues. Trimming shortened V by 2 bases and J by 4 bases, and 8 bases separated the two germline ends. The CDR3 DNA is TGTGCCAGCAGTTACGGGCACAGCTATGGCTACACCTTC. Translation gives CASSYGHSYGYTF.

V gene TRBV5-5 combines with J gene TRBJ1-1; no reliable D call. This CDR3 has 15 amino acids. Germline-derived CDR1 and CDR2 are SGHKS and YYEKEE (reference sequence). Trimming removed 3 bases from V and 12 bases from J, with 24 bases in between. The CDR3 DNA reads as TGTGCCAGCAGCTGGGTTGGCGCCCTGAGGCCACCCCCTTTCTTT. This encodes CASSWVGALRPPPFF.

A remark on this clonotype: Given a much more abundant clone one base away, this may be a read error. The J gene is TRBJ2-7, the V gene TRBV6-6, with D unclear. The germline V and J ends were trimmed by 5 bases and 2 bases, with 4 bases remaining between them. CDR1 and CDR2 from the germline V gene are MNHNY and SVGAGI (reference sequence). The length of the CDR3 is 11 residues. This CDR3 reads CASSPAYEQYF. CDR3 nucleotide sequence: TGTGCCAGCAGTCCCGCCTACGAGCAGTACTTC.

This clonotype was recorded a few times. The genes are TRBV27 and TRBJ2-3; the D gene could be TRBD1 or TRBD2 (5 bases each). CDR3 length equals 15 residues. V shed 5 bases and J shed 2 bases, with 14 bases lying between them. Germline values: CDR1 MNHEY, CDR2 SMNVEV (reference sequence). The CDR3 bases are TGTGCCAGCAGTGACCCTCGGGGCGACACAGATACGCAGTATTTT. Translating it yields CASSDPRGDTDTQYF.

V and J are TRBV29-1 and TRBJ1-2; 9 bases agree with TRBD1. This CDR3 region has 15 residues. V trimming: 6 bases; J trimming: 3 bases; junction bases outside the gene matches: 11. Germline CDR1 is SQVTM and CDR2 is ANQGSEA. CDR3 in amino acids: CSVDSWTGADYGYTF. Here the CDR3 DNA reads TGCAGCGTCGACTCCTGGACAGGGGCAGACTATGGCTACACCTTC.

The chain has TRBV6-2 or TRBV6-3 and TRBJ2-2; D possibly corresponds to TRBD2 (6 bases). The CDR3 is 14 residues long. Deletions cut 6 bases from V and 2 bases from J, with 10 bases between. The germline V gene has CDR1 MNHEY and CDR2 SVGEGT. The CDR3 region is CASRSSGNTGELFF. The CDR3, as DNA: TGTGCCAGCAGGAGTAGCGGTAACACCGGGGAGCTGTTTTTT.

This chain joins TRBV29-1 and TRBJ1-1, with D unclear. Germline loops: CDR1 SQVTM, CDR2 ANQGSEA. CDR3 length: 12 amino acids. V was cut by 3 bases and J by 6 bases, with 11 bases left in between. CDR3 coding DNA: TGCAGCGTTGAGGACCGCGGCGCTGAAGCTTTCTTT. Encoded protein: CSVEDRGAEAFF.

The chain carries TRBV4-3 and TRBJ2-7; D possibly corresponds to TRBD2 (6 bases). The CDR3 has 15 residues. V dropped 0 bases and J dropped 0 bases, with 9 bases sitting between them. The germline V gene encodes CDR1 LGHNA and CDR2 YSLEER. Written as DNA, the CDR3 is TGCGCCAGCAGCCAAGAAGCGGGCAGCTCCTACGAGCAGTACTTC. Translation gives CASSQEAGSSYEQYF.

CDR3 nucleotide sequence: TGTGCCAGTAGTATAGGATCGAGCGCGCAAGAGACCCAGTACTTC. It translates to CASSIGSSAQETQYF. The rearrangement joins TRBV19 to TRBJ2-5, with D unresolved. The CDR3 contains 15 residues. CDR1 LNHDA and CDR2 SQIVND come from the germline V gene (reference sequence). The V end lost 1 base, the J end lost 2 bases, and 11 bases lay between the germline ends.